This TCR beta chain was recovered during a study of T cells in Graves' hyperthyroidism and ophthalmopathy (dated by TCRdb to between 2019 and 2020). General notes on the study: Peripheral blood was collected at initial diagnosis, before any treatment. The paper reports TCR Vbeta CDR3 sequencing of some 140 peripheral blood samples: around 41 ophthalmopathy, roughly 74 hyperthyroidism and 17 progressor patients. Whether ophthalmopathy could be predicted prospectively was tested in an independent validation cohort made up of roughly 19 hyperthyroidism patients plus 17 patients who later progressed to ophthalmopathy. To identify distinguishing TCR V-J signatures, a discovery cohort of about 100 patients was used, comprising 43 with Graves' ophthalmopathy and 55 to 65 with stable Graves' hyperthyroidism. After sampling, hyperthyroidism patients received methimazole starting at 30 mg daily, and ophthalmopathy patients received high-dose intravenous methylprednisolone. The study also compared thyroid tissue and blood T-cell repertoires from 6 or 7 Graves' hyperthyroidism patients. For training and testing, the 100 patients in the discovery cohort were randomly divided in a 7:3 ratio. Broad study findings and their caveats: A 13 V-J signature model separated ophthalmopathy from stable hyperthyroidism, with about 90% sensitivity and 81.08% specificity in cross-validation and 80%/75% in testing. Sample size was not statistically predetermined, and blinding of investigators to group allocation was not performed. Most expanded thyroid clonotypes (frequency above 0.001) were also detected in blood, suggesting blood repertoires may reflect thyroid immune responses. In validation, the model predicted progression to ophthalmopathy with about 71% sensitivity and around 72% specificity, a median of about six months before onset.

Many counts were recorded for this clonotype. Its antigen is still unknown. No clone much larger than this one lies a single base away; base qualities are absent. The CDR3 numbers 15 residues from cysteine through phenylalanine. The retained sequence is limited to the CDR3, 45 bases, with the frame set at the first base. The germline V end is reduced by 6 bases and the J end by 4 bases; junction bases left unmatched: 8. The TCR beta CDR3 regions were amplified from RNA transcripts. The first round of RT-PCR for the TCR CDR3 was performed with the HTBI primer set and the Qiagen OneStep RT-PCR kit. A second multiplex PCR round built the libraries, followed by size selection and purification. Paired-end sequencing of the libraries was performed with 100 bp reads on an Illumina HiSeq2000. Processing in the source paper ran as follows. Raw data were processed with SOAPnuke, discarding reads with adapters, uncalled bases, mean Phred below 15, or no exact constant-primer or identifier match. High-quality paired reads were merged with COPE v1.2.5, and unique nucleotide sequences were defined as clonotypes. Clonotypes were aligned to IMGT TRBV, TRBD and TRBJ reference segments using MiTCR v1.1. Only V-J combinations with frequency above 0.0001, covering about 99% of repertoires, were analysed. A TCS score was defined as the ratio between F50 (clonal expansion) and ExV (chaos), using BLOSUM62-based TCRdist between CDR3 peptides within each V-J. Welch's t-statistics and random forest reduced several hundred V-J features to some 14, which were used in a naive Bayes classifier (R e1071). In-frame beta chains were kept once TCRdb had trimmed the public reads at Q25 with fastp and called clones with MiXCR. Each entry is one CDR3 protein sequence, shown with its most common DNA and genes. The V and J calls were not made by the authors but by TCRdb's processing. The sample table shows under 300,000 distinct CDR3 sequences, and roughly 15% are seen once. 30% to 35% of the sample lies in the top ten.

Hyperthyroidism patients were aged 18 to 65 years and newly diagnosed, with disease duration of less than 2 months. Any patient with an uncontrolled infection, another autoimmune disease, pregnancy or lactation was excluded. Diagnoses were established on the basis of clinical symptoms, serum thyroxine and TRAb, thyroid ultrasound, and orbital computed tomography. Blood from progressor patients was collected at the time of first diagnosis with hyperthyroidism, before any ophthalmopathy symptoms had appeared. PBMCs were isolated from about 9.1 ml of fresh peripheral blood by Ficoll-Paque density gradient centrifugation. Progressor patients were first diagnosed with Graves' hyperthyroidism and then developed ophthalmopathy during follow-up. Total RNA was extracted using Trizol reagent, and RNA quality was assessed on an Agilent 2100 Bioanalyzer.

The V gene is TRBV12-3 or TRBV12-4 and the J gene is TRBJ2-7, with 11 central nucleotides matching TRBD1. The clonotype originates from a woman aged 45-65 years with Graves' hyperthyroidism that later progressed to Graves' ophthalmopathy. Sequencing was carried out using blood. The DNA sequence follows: TGTGCCAGCAGCCCATGGGACAGGGGGAAGTACGAGCAGTACTTC. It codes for CASSPWDRGKYEQYF.